The source of this TCR beta chain is a study of CD8 T cells in ankylosing spondylitis. TCRdb reprocessed the 5' RACE reads via MiXCR and lists one record per CDR3 protein. The data contain about 220,000 distinct CDR3 sequences, around a quarter of them singletons. Between the trimmed V and J ends, which lost 3 bases and 2 bases, there was a span of 10 bases. CDR1 DFQATT and CDR2 SNEGSKA come from the germline V gene (reference sequence). The CDR3 is 13 amino acids. This clonotype was seen at least ten times. Specimen: blood, either unsorted or a sorted T cell fraction (not recorded which). The clonotype originates from a male donor with ankylosing spondylitis or in good health (not recorded which). This chain connects TRBV20-1 to TRBJ2-5, with no clear D. Here the CDR3 DNA reads TGCAGTGCTAGCCCGGACGCGCAAGAGACCCAGTACTTC. Protein: CSASPDAQETQYF.